The 31 T cell receptor beta chains given below trace back to one sample, sequenced in a study of glioma-infiltrating T cells. The iRepertoire nested amplicon-rescue multiplex PCR amplified TCR alpha and beta CDR3s from RNA. Each CDR3 protein gets one entry after TCRdb re-called the multiplex PCR reads with MiXCR. The data hold around 170,000 distinct CDR3 sequences, with approximately 40% observed a single time. The sequenced sample was glioma tissue, nonneoplastic brain tissue, or PBMCs (not recorded which). All receptors come from a human donor with low-grade glioma or glioblastoma, undergoing nonglioma brain surgery, or in good health (not recorded which).

Points on this clonotype: A single base separates this from a much larger clone, so it may be a read error. The chain recombines TRBV20-1 with TRBJ2-1; 16 positions match TRBD2. The CDR3 is 17 residues long. Germline values: CDR1 DFQATT, CDR2 SNEGSKA (reference sequence). Trimming at V came to 5 bases and at J to 6 bases, leaving 10 bases not matched to a gene. The CDR3 region has the DNA TGCAGTGCTCCAACCGGGACTAGCGGGAGGGCCTGCAATGAGCAGTTCTTC. Amino acids: CSAPTGTSGRACNEQFF.

A note on this clonotype: A much larger clone lies a single base off, so this may be a read error. This chain uses TRBV6-6 with TRBJ2-5; 13 bases are a match to TRBD2. With V trimmed by 7 bases and J by 11 bases, 13 bases remained unmatched. The germline gives CDR1 MNHNY, CDR2 SVGAGI (reference sequence). The CDR3 is made up of 15 amino acids. CDR3 nucleotides: TGTGCCAGCACCAGGACTAGCGGGGGCTACAATGAGCAGTACTTC. Protein product: CASTRTSGGYNEQYF.

This clonotype was seen a few times. The V and J genes are TRBV7-2 and TRBJ2-3; TRBD2 matches at 11 bases. The CDR3 totals 15 residues. Germline V gives CDR1 SGHTA, CDR2 FQGNSA. V dropped 10 bases and J dropped 2; count of bases not matched to a gene: 8. DNA for the CDR3: TGTGCCATCGGGACTAGCGGAGCCCTCACAGATACGCAGTATTTT. Translated: CAIGTSGALTDTQYF.

This clonotype was recorded many times. The gene calls are TRBV28 and TRBJ2-7; a weak D match, TRBD2 (5 bases). Trimming left V 7 bases short and J 6 bases short, with 10 bases between. The CDR3 length is 11 residues. Germline V gene sequence: CDR1 MDHEN, CDR2 SYDVKM. CDR3 loop: CASKRGIEQYF. As DNA, the CDR3 is TGTGCCAGCAAAAGAGGGATCGAGCAGTACTTC.

At least ten counts were recorded for this clonotype. This chain connects TRBV6-1 to TRBJ2-5; 13 bases are shared with TRBD2. V gave up 5 bases and J gave up 6 bases; unmatched junction bases: 6. CDR1 is MNHNS and CDR2 is SASEGT in the germline V gene. The CDR3 loop spans 15 amino acids. The DNA for the CDR3 is TGTGCCAGCAGTCTCGGACTAGCGGGAGTCAAGACCCAGTACTTC. Translated, it gives CASSLGLAGVKTQYF.

Concerning this clonotype itself: Since a much larger clone is just one base distant, this may be a read error. The chain joins TRBV28 to TRBJ2-7; tentatively, D is TRBD1 (5 bases). Per germline, CDR1 MDHEN and CDR2 SYDVKM. This CDR3 has 14 amino acids. The CDR3 DNA reads TGTGCCGGCAGTTTCCAGGGTATGGGGCACGAGCAGTACTTC. Translating it yields CAGSFQGMGHEQYF.

This clonotype has more than one count but fewer than ten. This sequence joins TRBV6-5 and TRBJ2-3; the D gene is possibly TRBD2 (6 bases). Deletions cut 6 bases from V and 1 base from J, with 23 bases between. The V gene's germline CDR1 is MNHEY and CDR2 SVGAGI. The CDR3 extends over 18 amino acids. The CDR3 DNA follows: TGTGCCAGCAGCTTTACCGGTCTGGAGGGAGCGGGCACAGATACGCAGTATTTT. This gives the protein CASSFTGLEGAGTDTQYF.

Note on this clonotype: Germline is not matched at one junction end, which may reflect a read error. V and J are TRBV3-1 and TRBJ1-1; D gene ambiguous. This CDR3 has 16 amino acids. CDR1 and CDR2 from the germline V gene are LGHDT and YNNKEL (reference sequence). This CDR3 is CASRQDSPGMKTEAFF. As DNA, the CDR3 is TGTGCCAGCAGACAAGATAGCCCGGGGATGAAGACTGAAGCTTTCTTT.

The chain employs TRBV19 and TRBJ1-6; 7 bases line up with TRBD1. CDR3 length equals 16 residues. Losses at the gene ends were 11 bases for V and 0 bases for J; bases not matched to a gene: 10. CDR1 is LNHDA and CDR2 is SQIVND in the germline V gene (reference sequence). The CDR3 nucleotides read TGTGCCTCCAGGGGGGTTTCCATCTCCTATAATTCACCCCTCCACTTT. Translated: CASRGVSISYNSPLHF. The whole variable domain, filled in from reference TRBV19 and TRBJ1-6, reads DGGITQSPKYLFRKEGQNVTLSCEQNLNHDAMYWYRQDPGQGLRLIYYSQIVNDFQKGDIAEGYSVSREKKESFPLTVTSAQKNPTAFYLCASRGVSISYNSPLHFGNGTRLTVT.

This rearrangement joins TRBV29-1 to TRBJ1-4; the D is unclear. The germline gives CDR1 SQVTM, CDR2 ANQGSEA. Trimming pared 4 bases from V and 8 bases from J, leaving 14 bases between. The CDR3 is made up of 13 amino acids. CDR3: CSVGSDVWEKLFF. The CDR3 coding sequence is TGCAGCGTTGGATCGGACGTCTGGGAAAAACTGTTTTTT. Combining the CDR3 with reference TRBV29-1 and TRBJ1-4 gives the whole variable domain SAVISQKPSRDICQRGTSLTIQCQVDSQVTMMFWYRQQPGQSLTLIATANQGSEATYESGFVIDKFPISRPNLTFSTLTVSNMSPEDSSIYLCSVGSDVWEKLFFGSGTQLSVL.

With respect to this clonotype: A much larger clone lies one base from this, so it may be a read error. J is TRBJ2-7 and V is TRBV3-1; the D gene could be TRBD1 or TRBD2 (5 bases each). V was trimmed by 4 bases and J by 4 bases, leaving 17 bases between them. The germline CDR1 and CDR2 sequences are LGHDT and YNNKEL (reference sequence). This CDR3 is built from 15 residues. CDR3 DNA: TGTGCCAGCAGCCGGCAGAAAGGGGAGCTATACGAGCAGTACTTC. This translates into CASSRQKGELYEQYF.

The V and J genes are TRBV19 and TRBJ2-1; 9 nucleotides match TRBD2. Looked up from germline, CDR1 is LNHDA and CDR2 is SQIVND (reference sequence). The V segment lost 1 base and the J segment 16 bases; nucleotides outside the gene matches: 8. The CDR3 sequence is 13 residues long. CDR3 coding DNA: TGTGCCAGTAGTATAGGGGGGGCTAGCGGGATCTTCTTC. It specifies CASSIGGASGIFF.

This clonotype was seen at least ten times. This chain links TRBV20-1 with TRBJ2-3; maybe TRBD2 (6 bases). With 3 bases removed from V and 1 base from J, the gap between germline ends came to 17 bases. The CDR3 spans 16 residues. CDR1 and CDR2 from the germline V gene are DFQATT and SNEGSKA (reference sequence). In nucleotides, the CDR3 is TGCAGTGCTAGCGGCCAAGGAGGGTTCGGCACAGATACGCAGTATTTT. It specifies CSASGQGGFGTDTQYF.

This clonotype was counted only a few times. The chain combines TRBV29-1 with TRBJ2-1, with no clear D. V lost 6 bases and J 9 bases, leaving 3 bases between the germline ends. The CDR3 has 8 amino acids. Germline CDR1 is SQVTM and CDR2 is ANQGSEA. The CDR3, as DNA: TGCAGCGTGTCTGAGCAGTTCTTC. Encoded protein: CSVSEQFF.

On this clonotype itself: Germline and junction disagree at one end, which may indicate a read error. The CDR3 sequence: CSAYVGSTEALF. DNA of the CDR3: TGCAGTGCCTACGTAGGGAGCACTGAAGCTCTCTTT. The gene calls are TRBV20-1 and TRBJ1-1; D gene uncertain. The germline V gene encodes CDR1 DFQATT and CDR2 SNEGSKA (reference sequence). This CDR3 is 12 amino acids long.

This clonotype was seen at least ten times. The V call is TRBV6-1, the J call TRBJ2-7, with TRBD2 as a possible D gene (6 bases). V lost 5 bases and J 6 bases, leaving 23 bases between the germline ends. The CDR3 contains 16 residues. CDR1 and CDR2 from the germline V gene are MNHNS and SASEGT. The CDR3: CASSFLGGNLKAEQYF. The CDR3 DNA reads as TGTGCCAGCAGTTTCCTGGGAGGAAATCTAAAGGCCGAGCAGTACTTC.

On this clonotype itself: Given a much more abundant clone one base away, this may be a read error. The chain is built from TRBV27 and TRBJ2-1; 8 bases align to TRBD2. The CDR3 is made up of 15 amino acids. J gave up 4 bases and V 5 bases, and 7 bases lay outside the gene matches. The germline CDR1 and CDR2 sequences are MNHEY and SMNVEV (reference sequence). The CDR3: CASSPGLEGYNEQFF. CDR3 nucleotides: TGTGCCAGCAGTCCGGGACTAGAGGGTTACAATGAGCAGTTCTTC.

This clonotype was detected many times. J is TRBJ1-1 and V is TRBV28; D is uncertain. The CDR3 sequence is 12 residues long. V was shortened by 7 bases and J by 4 bases, with 10 bases between the two germline ends. Germline-derived CDR1 and CDR2 are MDHEN and SYDVKM. The CDR3 DNA sequence: TGTGCCAGCATCCTTGATGGCACTGAAGCTTTCTTT. Amino acids: CASILDGTEAFF.

At least ten counts were recorded for this clonotype. The chain is built from TRBV7-9 and TRBJ1-1; 7 nucleotides match TRBD1. The ends lost 8 bases at V and 3 bases at J; junction bases unmatched: 6. Germline CDR1 reads SEHNR; CDR2 reads FQNEAQ (reference sequence). The CDR3 totals 13 residues. CDR3 in amino acids: CASSPQGYTEAFF. The CDR3 DNA sequence: TGTGCCAGCTCCCCACAGGGGTACACTGAAGCTTTCTTT.

A word on this clonotype: In this CDR3 the conserved last residue, phenylalanine or tryptophan, is missing, so a read error is likely. The chain uses TRBV11-1 and TRBJ2-5; D could derive from TRBD1 or TRBD2 (5 bases each). The end of the DNA fits TRBJ2-7 better, so the J call may be wrong. Germline V gives CDR1 SGHAT, CDR2 FQDESV (reference sequence). The CDR3 covers 14 residues. In DNA form, the CDR3 reads TGTGCCAGCAGTGAGGGACCACCACCTTACGAGCAGTACTTA. Protein sequence: CASSEGPPPYEQYL.

In regard to this clonotype: A clone one base away is much larger, so this may be a read error. The gene calls are TRBV20-1 and TRBJ2-5; 7 bases map to TRBD2. This CDR3 contains 12 residues. Germline V gives CDR1 DFQATT, CDR2 SNEGSKA (reference sequence). J was trimmed by 7 bases and V by 4 bases; bases with no gene match: 6. The CDR3 DNA sequence: TGCAGTGCTACAGGGAGGGAGGGGACCCAGTACTTC. This encodes CSATGREGTQYF.

This clonotype came up a few times. The genes are TRBV3-1 and TRBJ1-1; D unresolved. This CDR3 is 13 amino acids long. V was shortened by 6 bases and J by 3 bases, with 11 bases between the two germline ends. Germline-derived CDR1 and CDR2 are LGHDT and YNNKEL (reference sequence). For the CDR3, the DNA is TGTGCCAGCAGACCCCTTGGGGACACTGAAGCTTTCTTT. This sequence encodes CASRPLGDTEAFF.

As to this clonotype: Germline is not matched at one junction end, which may reflect a read error. This chain links TRBV19 with TRBJ2-5, with D perhaps TRBD1 or TRBD2 (5 bases each). CDR1 and CDR2 (germline): LNHDA, SQIVND (reference sequence). The CDR3 has 13 amino acids. The CDR3 region is CACSTGRNGAQYF. In DNA form, the CDR3 reads TGTGCCTGTAGTACGGGACGGAACGGGGCCCAGTACTTC.

This clonotype turned up a few times. This chain joins TRBV19 and TRBJ2-1; 7 positions match TRBD2. Trimming at V came to 3 bases and at J to 6 bases, leaving 8 bases not matched to a gene. The CDR3 loop spans 15 amino acids. Germline CDR1 reads LNHDA; CDR2 reads SQIVND (reference sequence). The CDR3 region has the DNA TGTGCCAGTAGTATTTCGGGAGGCCGAGGCAATGAGCAGTTCTTC. Translated: CASSISGGRGNEQFF.

Regarding this clonotype: This may stem from a read error, because a much larger clone lies one nucleotide away. CDR3 residues: CASSPMKDTQYF. CDR3 sequence (DNA): TGTGCCAGCAGTCCCATGAAGGATACGCAGTATTTT. V is TRBV6-1 and J is TRBJ2-3; no firm D call. From germline, CDR1 is MNHNS and CDR2 SASEGT. This CDR3 has 12 amino acids. The ends were cut back, 5 bases at V and 6 bases at J, with 9 bases in the middle.

In regard to this clonotype: This could be a read error, since a much larger clone is one nucleotide away. The chain carries TRBV7-4 and TRBJ1-5; possible D gene TRBD1, 5 bases. CDR1 is SGHVT and CDR2 is SQSDAQ in the germline V gene. The CDR3 is made up of 15 amino acids. For the CDR3, the DNA is TGTGCCAGCAGCTTCAGGGAGGGAAGCAATCAGCACCAGCATTTT. This gives the protein CASSFREGSNQHQHF.

This clonotype was picked up one time. The chain has TRBV30 and TRBJ2-1; 10 bases line up with TRBD2. The V segment lost 5 bases and the J segment 1 base; nucleotides outside the gene matches: 5. Per the germline V gene, CDR1 is GTSNPN and CDR2 is SVGIG (reference sequence). This CDR3 is 15 amino acids long. The CDR3 here is CAWGGLATSYNEQFF. CDR3 DNA: TGTGCCTGGGGGGGACTAGCGACTTCCTACAATGAGCAGTTCTTC.

V usage is TRBV12-3 or TRBV12-4 and J usage is TRBJ1-3; no clear D gene. The CDR3 extends over 16 amino acids. Trimming took 7 bases from V and 0 from J, leaving 16 bases between them. The CDR3 DNA reads TGTGCCAGCATTCCAAACCGTCGGGGCTCTGGAAACACCATATATTTT. Amino acids: CASIPNRRGSGNTIYF.

The chain has TRBV4-1 and TRBJ2-1, with 7 bases identical to TRBD2. Germline V gene lookup returns CDR1 MGHRA and CDR2 YSYEKL. The CDR3 sequence is 16 residues long. V gave up 5 bases and J gave up 3 bases; unmatched junction bases: 10. This chain's CDR3 is CASSTTSVPIYNEQFF. In DNA, the CDR3 is TGCGCCAGCAGCACCACTAGCGTCCCCATCTACAATGAGCAGTTCTTC.

This clonotype was seen ten or more times. V is TRBV3-1 and J is TRBJ1-1, with D possibly TRBD1 on 5 matching bases. V lost 4 bases and J 11 bases, leaving 11 bases between the germline ends. Germline V lookup: CDR1 LGHDT, CDR2 YNNKEL (reference sequence). This CDR3 is 11 amino acids long. The CDR3 DNA reads TGTGCCAGCAGCCGACAGCAACTGGCTTTCTTT. Its protein product is CASSRQQLAFF.

This sequence joins TRBV30 and TRBJ2-1, with 7 bases lining up with TRBD2. Germline CDR1 is GTSNPN and CDR2 is SVGIG (reference sequence). The junction had 9 bases not matched to a gene; V was cut back by 4 bases and J by 9 bases. This CDR3 has 13 residues. The CDR3 sequence is CAWTLGSGTEQFF. CDR3 nucleotide sequence: TGTGCCTGGACCCTTGGGAGCGGGACTGAGCAGTTCTTC.